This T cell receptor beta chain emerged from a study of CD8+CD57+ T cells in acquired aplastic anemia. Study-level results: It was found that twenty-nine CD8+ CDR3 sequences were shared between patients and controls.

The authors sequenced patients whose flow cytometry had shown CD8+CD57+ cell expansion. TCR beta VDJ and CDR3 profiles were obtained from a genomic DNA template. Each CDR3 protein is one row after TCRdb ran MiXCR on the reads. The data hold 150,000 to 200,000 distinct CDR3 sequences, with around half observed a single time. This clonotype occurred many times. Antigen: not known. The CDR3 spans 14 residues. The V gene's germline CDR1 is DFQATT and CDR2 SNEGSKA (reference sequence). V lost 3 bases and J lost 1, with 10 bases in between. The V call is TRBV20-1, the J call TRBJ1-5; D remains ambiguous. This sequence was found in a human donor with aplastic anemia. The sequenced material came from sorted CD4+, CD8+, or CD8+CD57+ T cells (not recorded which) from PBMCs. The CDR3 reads CSASKAESNQPQHF. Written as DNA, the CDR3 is TGCAGTGCTAGTAAGGCGGAGAGCAATCAGCCCCAGCATTTT.